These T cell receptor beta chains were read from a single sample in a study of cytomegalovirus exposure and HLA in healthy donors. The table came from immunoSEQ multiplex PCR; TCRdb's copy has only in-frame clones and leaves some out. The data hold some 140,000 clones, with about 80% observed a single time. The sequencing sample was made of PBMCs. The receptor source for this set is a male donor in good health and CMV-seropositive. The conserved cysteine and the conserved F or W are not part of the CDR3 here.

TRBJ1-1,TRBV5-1,ASSFNPVGEGTEAF
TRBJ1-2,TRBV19,ASSIRRGNYGYT
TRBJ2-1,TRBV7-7,ASSPSGGDYNEQF
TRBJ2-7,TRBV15,ATSSGENYEQY
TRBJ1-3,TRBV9,ASSRYLTGAAGNTIY
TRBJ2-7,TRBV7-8,ASTEKLGYRVKAYEQY
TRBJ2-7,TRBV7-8,ASRQPGQSSYEQY
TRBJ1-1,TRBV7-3,ASSPSPLNTEAF
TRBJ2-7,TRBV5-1,ASSFSLAGAYEQY
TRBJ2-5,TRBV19,ASSHLYQGGETQY
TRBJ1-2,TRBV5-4,ASGLAGPHGYT
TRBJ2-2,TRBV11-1,ASSLDGGLELF
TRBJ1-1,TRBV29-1,SVEVGAWDTEAF
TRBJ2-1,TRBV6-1,ASSEEEGSYNEQF
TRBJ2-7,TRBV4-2,ASSQAVGAHEQY
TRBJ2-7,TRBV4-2,ASSQEEPGANYEQY
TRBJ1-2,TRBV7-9,ASSETGTDGYT
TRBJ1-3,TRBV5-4,ASTWDRDVNTIY
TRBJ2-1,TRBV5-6,ASSGGAGVPYNEQF
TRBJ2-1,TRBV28,ASSRISGRGMDNEQF
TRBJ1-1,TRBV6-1,ASSARYRGPGRDTEAF
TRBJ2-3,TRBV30,AWSQLGSGTPDTQY
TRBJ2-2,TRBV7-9,ASSFTAANTGELF
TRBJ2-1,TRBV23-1,ASSQAGTRTYNEQF
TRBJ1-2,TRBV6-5,ASSPADRAYGYT
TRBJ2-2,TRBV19,ASSIWSLGTGELF
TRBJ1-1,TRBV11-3,ASSLAGGYEAF
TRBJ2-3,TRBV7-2,ASSLLGATDTQY
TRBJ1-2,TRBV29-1,SVAFRNNGYT
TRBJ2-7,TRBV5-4,ASSWGTSSSYEQY
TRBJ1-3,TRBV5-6,ASSRNSRGNTIY
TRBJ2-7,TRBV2,ASRSGYEQY
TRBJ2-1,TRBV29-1,SVLAGGPWNEQF
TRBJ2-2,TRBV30,AWRTGNTGELF
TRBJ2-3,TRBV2,ASSEEESGRSKDTQY
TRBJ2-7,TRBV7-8,ASSWMDRGYEQY
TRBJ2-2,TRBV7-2,ASRKRGGAAGELF
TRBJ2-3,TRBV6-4,ASSTTATDGADTQY
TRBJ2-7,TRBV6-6,AARGGQGVYEQY
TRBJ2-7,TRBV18,ASSPTRGSREQY
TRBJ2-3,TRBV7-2,ASSLAGGGAFDTQY
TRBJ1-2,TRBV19,ASSPPLPVNYGYT
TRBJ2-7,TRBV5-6,ASSGTTALGKNEQY
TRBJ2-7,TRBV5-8,ASRLLAWASYEQY
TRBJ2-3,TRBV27,ASSLSGRAGYTQY
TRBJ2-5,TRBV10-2,ASGQGAWETQY
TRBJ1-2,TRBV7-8,ASSFSGTGDYGYT
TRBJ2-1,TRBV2,ASTGAGGGYNEQF
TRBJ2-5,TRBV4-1,ASSPSQRGGQETQY